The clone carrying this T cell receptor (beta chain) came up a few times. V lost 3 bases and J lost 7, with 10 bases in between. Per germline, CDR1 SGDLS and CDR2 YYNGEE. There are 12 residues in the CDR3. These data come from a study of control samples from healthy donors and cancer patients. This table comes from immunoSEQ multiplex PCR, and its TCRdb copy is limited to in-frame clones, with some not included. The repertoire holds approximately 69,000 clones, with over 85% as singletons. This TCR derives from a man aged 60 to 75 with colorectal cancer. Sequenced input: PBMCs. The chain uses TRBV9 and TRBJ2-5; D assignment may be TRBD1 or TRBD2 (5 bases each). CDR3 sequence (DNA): TGTGCCAGCAGCGGCGATGGGGGGACCCAGTACTTC. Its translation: CASSGDGGTQYF.